The 26 T cell receptor beta chains below all came from one sample that was sequenced in a study of cytomegalovirus exposure and HLA in healthy donors. Both 60 Vbeta primers and 13 Jbeta primers went into the PCR. Sequencing used immunoSEQ multiplex PCR; TCRdb keeps in-frame clones, though not all of them. Of approximately 190,000 clones in the sample, approximately 81% were seen once. The sequencing sample was made of PBMCs. All receptors come from a boy aged 5-17 years in good health and CMV-seronegative.

This clone was seen only once. V usage is TRBV12-5 and J usage is TRBJ2-5, with 7 bases matching TRBD1. Germline CDR1 LGHNT, CDR2 FRNRAP. J lost 1 base, V lost 4 bases, and 9 bases had no gene match. The CDR3 has 16 residues. The CDR3 spells CASGSPRGGIQETQYF. The CDR3 bases are TGTGCTAGTGGTTCCCCGAGAGGGGGCATCCAAGAGACCCAGTACTTC.

This clone was seen a single time. The junction and the germline gene differ at one end; a read error may be behind it. The chain is built from TRBV7-9 and TRBJ1-6, with unresolved D. CDR1 is SEHNR and CDR2 is FQNEAQ in the germline V gene (reference sequence). The CDR3 has 13 residues. CDR3 in amino acids: CSSSRTGDSPLHF. CDR3 DNA sequence: TGTTCCAGCAGCCGGACTGGGGATTCACCCCTCCACTTT. The full variable domain, its missing parts supplied by reference TRBV7-9 and TRBJ1-6, is DTGVSQNPRHKITKRGQNVTFRCDPISEHNRLYWYRQTLGQGPEFLTYFQNEAQLEKSRLLSDRFSAERPKGSFSTLEIQRTEQGDSAMYLCSSSRTGDSPLHFGNGTRLTVT.

The chain has TRBV5-1 and TRBJ2-2, with 15 positions matching TRBD2. Germline CDR1 reads SGHRS; CDR2 reads YFSETQ. There are 18 residues in the CDR3. The trim removed 4 bases at V and 2 bases at J, leaving 6 bases unmatched. The CDR3 protein is CASSKGTSGGLNTGELFF. The DNA for the CDR3 is TGCGCCAGCAGCAAGGGGACTAGCGGGGGGCTCAACACCGGGGAGCTGTTTTTT.

The sample holds a few counts of this clone. The chain carries TRBV13 and TRBJ2-7; 8 nucleotides line up with TRBD1. The ends lost 5 bases at V and 3 bases at J; junction bases unmatched: 6. The CDR3 has 14 residues. Per germline, CDR1 PRHDT and CDR2 FYEKMQ (reference sequence). The CDR3 sequence: CASSPGTGNYEQYF. The DNA of the CDR3 is TGTGCCAGCAGCCCAGGGACAGGCAACTACGAGCAGTACTTC.

The sample holds one count of this clone. The chain combines TRBV9 with TRBJ2-1, with 9 bases fitting TRBD2. The junction had 14 bases not matched to a gene; V was cut back by 3 bases and J by 7 bases. The CDR3 is made up of 17 amino acids. Germline V CDR1 and CDR2: SGDLS, YYNGEE. The CDR3 sequence: CASSAPNAGGPLNEQFF. The CDR3 DNA sequence: TGTGCCAGCAGCGCCCCAAACGCGGGGGGGCCCTTGAATGAGCAGTTCTTC.

The chain links TRBV7-2 to TRBJ1-2; the match to TRBD1 covers 7 bases. The CDR3 consists of 13 residues. Looked up from germline, CDR1 is SGHTA and CDR2 is FQGNSA. The J segment lost 4 bases and the V segment lost 7 bases, leaving 6 bases of the junction unmatched. Here the CDR3 reads CASTGQAFYGYTF. CDR3 coding DNA: TGTGCCAGCACAGGACAGGCGTTCTATGGCTACACCTTC.

In its sample, this clone was seen once. The V call is TRBV7-8, the J call TRBJ2-3, with D perhaps matching TRBD2 (5 bases). Per the germline V gene, CDR1 is SGHVS and CDR2 is FQNEAQ. V was clipped by 5 bases and J by 2 bases, with 17 bases between them. The CDR3 totals 16 residues. The chain's CDR3 is CASSQDLSFPTDTQYF. The CDR3 coding sequence is TGTGCCAGCAGCCAGGACTTGTCTTTTCCCACAGATACGCAGTATTTT. The entire variable domain, with the rest obtained from reference TRBV7-8 and TRBJ2-3, is as follows: GAGVSQSPRYKVAKRGQDVALRCDPISGHVSLFWYQQALGQGPEFLTYFQNEAQLDKSGLPSDRFFAERPEGSVSTLKIQRTQQEDSAVYLCASSQDLSFPTDTQYFGPGTRLTVL.

The chain couples TRBV30 to TRBJ2-5; D is undetermined. The end of the DNA fits TRBJ2-7 better, so the J call may be wrong. Germline V gene sequence: CDR1 GTSNPN, CDR2 SVGIG (reference sequence). CDR3 length: 12 amino acids. The CDR3 protein is CAWHHNSYEQYF. DNA of the CDR3: TGTGCCTGGCACCACAATAGCTACGAGCAGTACTTC.

The V and J genes are TRBV2 and TRBJ2-1; 8 bases map to TRBD1. The CDR3 runs 15 residues. Unmatched junction bases numbered 6, after V lost 6 bases and J lost 2 bases. Germline V CDR1 and CDR2: SNHLY, FYNNEI. This chain's CDR3 is CASSRDRRTYNEQFF. Written as DNA, the CDR3 is TGTGCCAGCAGCCGGGACAGGAGAACCTACAATGAGCAGTTCTTC.

In its sample, this clone was seen a few times. V gene TRBV7-8 combines with J gene TRBJ2-7, with D tentatively TRBD1 (6 bases). The CDR3 contains 15 residues. Germline V gene data show CDR1 as SGHVS and CDR2 as FQNEAQ. Trimming took off 3 bases at V and 2 bases at J, with 14 bases between the two ends. The CDR3 loop is CASSFYQGKPYEQYF. CDR3 coding DNA: TGTGCCAGCAGCTTTTATCAGGGGAAACCCTACGAGCAGTACTTC.

This clone has only one observation. V usage is TRBV9 and J usage is TRBJ2-1, with 11 nucleotides matching TRBD1. Germline loops: CDR1 SGDLS, CDR2 YYNGEE. The CDR3 length is 16 residues. The ends lost 3 bases at V and 5 bases at J; junction bases unmatched: 7. The CDR3 region is CASSATGTGGNNEQFF. Written as DNA, the CDR3 is TGTGCCAGCAGCGCGACTGGGACAGGGGGAAACAATGAGCAGTTCTTC.

The chain joins TRBV11-1 to TRBJ1-1; D is unclear. Germline V gene data show CDR1 as SGHAT and CDR2 as FQDESV (reference sequence). CDR3 length: 12 residues. Trimming stripped 3 bases from V and 4 bases from J, with 6 bases between. In nucleotides, the CDR3 is TGTGCCAGCAGCTTCGCAGGCACTGAAGCTTTCTTT. Translating it yields CASSFAGTEAFF. Combining the CDR3 with reference TRBV11-1 and TRBJ1-1 gives the whole variable domain EAEVAQSPRYKITEKSQAVAFWCDPISGHATLYWYRQILGQGPELLVQFQDESVVDDSQLPKDRFSAERLKGVDSTLKIQPAELGDSAMYLCASSFAGTEAFFGQGTRLTVV.

V gene TRBV27 combines with J gene TRBJ2-2, with TRBD2 matching over 10 bases. The ends lost 5 bases at V and 5 bases at J; junction bases unmatched: 5. The length of the CDR3 is 15 residues. Germline CDR1 reads MNHEY; CDR2 reads SMNVEV (reference sequence). CDR3 nucleotides: TGTGCCAGCAGTCCCCAACTAGCGGGAACCGGGGAGCTGTTTTTT. Translation: CASSPQLAGTGELFF.

For the CDR3, the DNA is TGTGCCAGCAGCCGAGGACGGGGGGGCCGTTTAGTCGGGGAGCTGTTTTTT. Its translation is CASSRGRGGRLVGELFF. The rearrangement uses TRBV7-2 and TRBJ2-2; 8 bases are a match to TRBD2. V lost 5 bases, J lost 7 bases, and 15 bases stayed unmatched. The CDR3 has 17 residues. Germline loops: CDR1 SGHTA, CDR2 FQGNSA.

This clone was found a few times. The rearrangement links TRBV7-6 to TRBJ2-2, with TRBD2 matching over 14 bases. With V trimmed by 0 bases and J by 4 bases, 1 base remained unmatched. Germline V gives CDR1 SGHVS, CDR2 FNYEAQ. This CDR3 spans 17 amino acids. The CDR3 DNA is TGTGCCAGCAGCTTAGCTGGGACTAGCGGGGGCACCGGGGAGCTGTTTTTT. Translating it yields CASSLAGTSGGTGELFF.

V gene TRBV5-1 combines with J gene TRBJ2-3; TRBD2 is a possible D gene (5 bases). CDR1 and CDR2 (germline): SGHRS, YFSETQ. The CDR3 contains 14 residues. The ends were cut back, 4 bases at V and 1 base at J, with 10 bases in the middle. The CDR3 spells CASSGRAGTDTQYF. The CDR3 bases are TGCGCCAGCAGCGGAAGAGCGGGCACAGATACGCAGTATTTT. Filled out from reference TRBV5-1 and TRBJ2-3, the complete variable domain reads KAGVTQTPRYLIKTRGQQVTLSCSPISGHRSVSWYQQTPGQGLQFLFEYFSETQRNKGNFPGRFSGRQFSNSRSEMNVSTLELGDSALYLCASSGRAGTDTQYFGPGTRLTVL.

This sequence joins TRBV19 and TRBJ2-1; 8 bases are shared with TRBD2. CDR3 length equals 16 residues. Per germline, CDR1 LNHDA and CDR2 SQIVND (reference sequence). Trimming removed 6 bases from V and 15 bases from J; junction bases left unmatched: 22. The CDR3 DNA follows: TGTGCCAGTAGACCTGGCCCCGCCGGGGGGGGCGGAGGAGCGTTCTTC. Translated, it gives CASRPGPAGGGGGAFF.

The V call is TRBV28, the J call TRBJ2-5, with TRBD2 matching over 7 bases. The CDR3 contains 16 residues. V shed 6 bases and J 2 bases; nucleotides not matched to a gene: 12. Germline V gene lookup returns CDR1 MDHEN and CDR2 SYDVKM. In DNA form, the CDR3 reads TGTGCCAGCAGCTCCAGAGGACTAGTTGGACAAGAGACCCAGTACTTC. This gives the protein CASSSRGLVGQETQYF.

The chain has TRBV7-2 and TRBJ1-3; D ambiguous. Germline loops: CDR1 SGHTA, CDR2 FQGNSA. This CDR3 region has 15 residues. V lost 0 bases and J lost 0, with 6 bases in between. CDR3 loop: CASSLADFSGNTIYF. The CDR3 DNA follows: TGTGCCAGCAGCTTAGCGGACTTCTCTGGAAACACCATATATTTT. Full variable domain (outside the CDR3, taken from reference TRBV7-2 and TRBJ1-3): GAGVSQSPSNKVTEKGKDVELRCDPISGHTALYWYRQSLGQGLEFLIYFQGNSAPDKSGLPSDRFSAERTGGSVSTLTIQRTQQEDSAVYLCASSLADFSGNTIYFGEGSWLTVV.

The CDR3 DNA is TGTGCCAGCAGCAGCAGGGCTGATGAGCAGTTCTTC. This encodes CASSSRADEQFF. This chain links TRBV7-8 with TRBJ2-1; weak D call: TRBD1 (5 bases). The germline V gene encodes CDR1 SGHVS and CDR2 FQNEAQ. CDR3 size: 12 residues. V was trimmed by 5 bases and J by 8 bases, leaving 10 bases between them.

The DNA of the CDR3 is TGTGCCAGCAGCTTAGGGACTAGGGGCACAGATACGCAGTATTTT. Translated: CASSLGTRGTDTQYF. The rearrangement joins TRBV7-8 to TRBJ2-3; 7 nucleotides agree with TRBD2. J gave up 1 base and V 1 base, and 2 bases lay outside the gene matches. The CDR3 has 15 amino acids. CDR1 SGHVS and CDR2 FQNEAQ come from the germline V gene.

V is TRBV5-1 and J is TRBJ1-1; the D gene is possibly TRBD1 (5 bases). V shed 2 bases and J shed 0 bases, with 11 bases lying between them. Looked up from germline, CDR1 is SGHRS and CDR2 is YFSETQ. This CDR3 is built from 15 residues. This chain's CDR3 is CASSLRQGMNTEAFF. The CDR3 DNA reads as TGCGCCAGCAGCTTAAGGCAGGGAATGAACACTGAAGCTTTCTTT.

The chain links TRBV9 to TRBJ2-2; 7 nucleotides align to TRBD2. The CDR3 extends over 14 amino acids. After removal of 6 bases from V and 0 bases from J, the junction contained 2 bases not matched to a gene. Germline assignment: CDR1 SGDLS and CDR2 YYNGEE. CDR3 residues: CASTSGANTGELFF. The DNA for the CDR3 is TGTGCCAGCACTAGCGGAGCGAACACCGGGGAGCTGTTTTTT.

This clone was counted only a few times. The chain couples TRBV28 to TRBJ2-7, with D possibly TRBD2 on 6 matching bases. Germline V gene sequence: CDR1 MDHEN, CDR2 SYDVKM. The CDR3 covers 14 residues. Trimming left V 3 bases short and J 4 bases short, with 13 bases between. As DNA, the CDR3 is TGTGCCAGCAGTTTGGCGGGGTCTTGGTACGAGCAGTACTTC. Its protein product is CASSLAGSWYEQYF.

This clone has just a few counts. The chain has TRBV25-1 and TRBJ1-5; TRBD1 matches at 7 bases. The trim removed 8 bases at V and 3 bases at J, leaving 16 bases unmatched. The CDR3 extends over 17 amino acids. CDR1 is MGHDK and CDR2 is SYGVNS in the germline V gene. As DNA, the CDR3 is TGTGCCAGCTCTTTTAGACAGGGACGCTATGCCAATCAGCCCCAGCATTTT. Translation: CASSFRQGRYANQPQHF.

The chain recombines TRBV4-3 with TRBJ2-1; possibly TRBD2 for D (7 bases). CDR1 LGHNA and CDR2 YSLEER come from the germline V gene. The CDR3 extends over 15 amino acids. Trimming took 0 bases from V and 9 from J, leaving 15 bases between them. The CDR3 DNA reads TGCGCCAGCAGCCAAGAATGGGGGGGGCGTAGTGAGCAGTTCTTC. Amino acid sequence: CASSQEWGGRSEQFF.